These 3 T cell receptor beta chains were all obtained from the same sample, sequenced in a study of regulatory T cells in long-lasting Graves disease. Time point reported: newly diagnosed GD, antithyroid drugs for less than 3 months. PBMCs were the source of the RNA used for TCR sequencing. Libraries of TCR beta came from iRepertoire HTBI primers plus Arm-PCR of CDR3 regions. MiXCR, applied by TCRdb to the multiplex PCR reads, yields one record per CDR3 protein. The profile shows roughly 500,000 distinct CDR3 sequences, approximately 14% of them singletons. This same sample was also taken into another study, of T cells in Graves' hyperthyroidism and ophthalmopathy.

Sequencing used peripheral blood mononuclear cells (PBMCs), obtained at new diagnosis, from a patient treated with antithyroid drugs. The origin of the receptors is a woman in her forties or fifties with Graves disease.

Ten or more counts support this clonotype. The chain couples TRBV10-3 to TRBJ2-5; D gene ambiguous. V was trimmed by 3 bases and J by 2 bases, leaving 4 bases between them. Germline V gene sequence: CDR1 ENHRY, CDR2 SYGVKD. This CDR3 is 12 amino acids long. CDR3 protein: CAISDRQETQYF. In DNA, the CDR3 is TGTGCCATCAGTGACCGTCAAGAGACCCAGTACTTC.

Many counts were recorded for this clonotype. V is TRBV6-1 and J is TRBJ1-2, with D possibly matching TRBD1 (5 bases). This CDR3 spans 14 amino acids. Per germline, CDR1 MNHNS and CDR2 SASEGT. V dropped 5 bases and J dropped 2 bases, with 12 bases sitting between them. Here the CDR3 reads CASSKAGANYGYTF. As DNA, the CDR3 is TGTGCCAGCAGTAAGGCCGGGGCCAACTATGGCTACACCTTC.

The sample holds many counts of this clonotype. This chain's CDR3 is CSVDRGYLDNEQFF. The CDR3 region has the DNA TGCAGCGTTGACCGTGGATACCTAGACAATGAGCAGTTCTTC. The rearrangement uses TRBV29-1 and TRBJ2-1, with D unresolved. CDR1 is SQVTM, CDR2 ANQGSEA, per germline. The CDR3 is made up of 14 amino acids. Trimming stripped 3 bases from V and 5 bases from J, with 14 bases between.